The rows below give T cell receptor beta chains drawn from one sample of a study of cytomegalovirus exposure and HLA in healthy donors. The method was immunoSEQ multiplex PCR; TCRdb's version includes in-frame clones alone and lacks a portion of them. There are about 260,000 clones in the sample; 80% to 95% occur only once, and around 3.1% lies in the top ten. Sequencing was done on a sample of PBMCs. The receptors stem from a woman in her thirties in good health and CMV-seronegative. Each CDR3 is given with its conserved first and last residue. Only some rows state a clone size, as once, few, many or a class for expanded clones.

abundance,j_gene,v_gene,CDR3aa
NA,TRBJ2-7,TRBV7-2,CASSAYGEQYF
NA,TRBJ2-5,TRBV7-9,CASNNQQGLQETQYF
NA,TRBJ2-7,TRBV27,CASSYLGQGYEQYF
NA,TRBJ1-1,TRBV19,CASSLGTDTEAFF
NA,TRBJ2-7,TRBV19,CASSIFPGGTYEQYF
once,TRBJ2-3,TRBV9,CASSVATSGSTDTQYF
NA,TRBJ2-7,TRBV27,CASSLAGSHEQYF
NA,TRBJ2-1,TRBV7-3,CASSLNRGEVFF
NA,TRBJ2-6,TRBV7-2,CASSLVPGLSSGANVLTF
NA,TRBJ2-7,TRBV11-2,CASSASGRKVGEQYF
NA,TRBJ1-4,TRBV2,CASSGGQFNEKLFF
NA,TRBJ1-5,TRBV19,CASAGDSNQPQHF
NA,TRBJ2-1,TRBV18,CASSSPQQDLYNEQFF
NA,TRBJ2-7,TRBV4-3,CASSQDPPLGLAGGIYEQYF
few,TRBJ1-4,TRBV5-4,CASSQQGSKEKLFF
NA,TRBJ2-1,TRBV15,CATSREPGWYNNEQFF
NA,TRBJ2-7,TRBV9,CASSVDWGSTYEQYF
once,TRBJ2-1,TRBV7-9,CASSHTSGGYNEQFF
NA,TRBJ2-6,TRBV4-1,CASSIQGRGANVLTF
NA,TRBJ1-5,TRBV28,CASTPALQPQHF
NA,TRBJ1-4,TRBV9,CASSSGQGGEKLFF
NA,TRBJ1-5,TRBV18,CASSLAGEYQPQHF
NA,TRBJ1-2,TRBV9,CASSGSGEGYTF
NA,TRBJ2-5,TRBV7-7,CASSLAGAQETQYF
NA,TRBJ2-7,TRBV9,CASSVGYTASAYEQYF
NA,TRBJ2-7,TRBV29-1,CSVATGKNYEQYF
NA,TRBJ2-7,TRBV12-5,CASGDPGTNYEQYF
few,TRBJ1-2,TRBV6-5,CASRDRGSENYGYTF
NA,TRBJ2-2,TRBV4-3,CASSQEGGSSPGELFF
NA,TRBJ2-7,TRBV11-2,CASSLATYEQYF
NA,TRBJ2-7,TRBV11-2,CASTHLSYEQYF
NA,TRBJ2-1,TRBV6-6,CASSSEISGSYNEQFF
NA,TRBJ2-1,TRBV4-3,CASSQDPPRSGGYNEQFF
NA,TRBJ2-3,TRBV4-3,CASSQALFEGSSTDTQYF
NA,TRBJ2-1,TRBV28,CASSLRTSGSKNNEQFF
NA,TRBJ2-1,TRBV6-5,CASSYSRVNEQFF
few,TRBJ2-7,TRBV4-1,CASSQGLLAATYEQYF
NA,TRBJ1-2,TRBV5-4,CASRHRDRGAGYTF
once,TRBJ2-7,TRBV2,CASRDRDRMVEQYF
NA,TRBJ2-7,TRBV5-1,CASRVLAGYEQYF
NA,TRBJ1-1,TRBV4-2,CASRDWGQMNTEAFF
NA,TRBJ2-7,TRBV28,CASSPFGGYEQYF
NA,TRBJ2-5,TRBV6-6,CASSPTGQETQYF
NA,TRBJ2-2,TRBV7-8,CASSLAWETGELFF
NA,TRBJ2-2,TRBV25-1,CASSPRDTGELFF
NA,TRBJ2-2,TRBV7-9,CASSFRLAGGIANTGELFF
NA,TRBJ2-7,TRBV11-3,CASSLIAGGIYEQYF
NA,TRBJ2-7,TRBV6-1,CASSEASIGDTRSYEQYF
NA,TRBJ2-4,TRBV4-2,CASSQVGRPNSAKNIQYF
NA,TRBJ1-2,TRBV9,CASSVEQNYGYTF
NA,TRBJ2-5,TRBV4-1,CASSQEGPQVSPLETQYF
once,TRBJ2-1,TRBV25-1,CASSETGTEFF
once,TRBJ1-2,TRBV27,CASSLGTGVAAGYTF
NA,TRBJ1-1,TRBV2,CASRAGAEAFF
few,TRBJ1-5,TRBV5-1,CASSLAGGQGQPQHF
NA,TRBJ2-7,TRBV27,CASGSGRPSLAYEQYF
NA,TRBJ1-1,TRBV5-6,CASSLEQSQGAFF
NA,TRBJ2-3,TRBV7-2,CATGMGQNTDTQYF